A single sample is the source of the 21 T cell receptor beta chains below, sequenced in a study of T cells after yellow fever vaccination. TCRdb called the 5' RACE reads again in MiXCR, with one record for every CDR3 protein. The data hold roughly 63,000 distinct CDR3 sequences, with approximately 7.4% observed a single time. The starting material was CD8+ T cells sorted from PBMCs, obtained 15 days after the yellow fever booster vaccination. These receptors came from a man aged 25-40 years who received the YFV17D yellow fever vaccine.

This clonotype appeared many times. This chain links TRBV12-3 or TRBV12-4 with TRBJ1-1; 7 positions agree with TRBD1. V dropped 2 bases and J dropped 5; count of bases not matched to a gene: 5. The CDR3 loop spans 14 amino acids. The CDR3 region has the DNA TGTGCCAGCAGTTTAAGGGGGCTGGGAACTGAAGCTTTCTTT. Translated: CASSLRGLGTEAFF.

This clonotype appeared many times. This sequence joins TRBV6-5 and TRBJ2-7; unclear D gene. Germline V CDR1 and CDR2: MNHEY, SVGAGI. V was trimmed by 8 bases and J by 6 bases, leaving 20 bases between them. The CDR3 loop spans 14 amino acids. In DNA form, the CDR3 reads TGTGCCAGCGGTTCAATAGGCCTCGGCGCCGAGCAGTACTTC. Amino acid sequence: CASGSIGLGAEQYF.

This clonotype was found a few times. V and J are TRBV7-2 and TRBJ1-5, with TRBD1 matching over 9 bases. CDR1 and CDR2 (germline): SGHTA, FQGNSA. The CDR3 totals 15 residues. V gave up 6 bases and J gave up 4 bases; unmatched junction bases: 7. The CDR3 DNA reads as TGTGCCAGCAGGCTTCGGGGACAGGGTAATCAGCCCCAGCATTTT. This translates into CASRLRGQGNQPQHF. The whole variable domain, remainder taken from reference TRBV7-2 and TRBJ1-5, is GAGVSQSPSNKVTEKGKDVELRCDPISGHTALYWYRQSLGQGLEFLIYFQGNSAPDKSGLPSDRFSAERTGGSVSTLTIQRTQQEDSAVYLCASRLRGQGNQPQHFGDGTRLSIL.

This clonotype was picked up many times. The rearrangement joins TRBV29-1 to TRBJ2-3; 12 bases match TRBD2. Per the germline V gene, CDR1 is SQVTM and CDR2 is ANQGSEA. Trimming removed 7 bases from V and 5 bases from J; junction bases left unmatched: 7. The CDR3 covers 14 residues. The CDR3 region is CSATTSGSLDTQYF. CDR3 bases: TGCAGCGCCACGACTAGCGGGAGTTTAGATACGCAGTATTTT.

The rearrangement uses TRBV5-1 and TRBJ1-5, with D unresolved. Germline V lookup: CDR1 SGHRS, CDR2 YFSETQ. Trimming cost V 3 bases and J 0 bases, with 10 bases left between them. There are 15 residues in the CDR3. The CDR3 region has the DNA TGCGCCAGCAGCTGGGAGCCACATAGCAATCAGCCCCAGCATTTT. Translated: CASSWEPHSNQPQHF.

This clonotype was detected many times. The rearrangement links TRBV11-2 to TRBJ2-2; 16 nucleotides agree with TRBD2. The length of the CDR3 is 18 residues. The V and J ends lost 5 bases and 4 bases, in that order; junction bases with no gene match: 7. The germline gives CDR1 SGHAT, CDR2 FQNNGV. CDR3 amino acids: CASSPGLAGGSITGELFF. CDR3 nucleotide sequence: TGTGCCAGCAGCCCGGGACTAGCGGGAGGGAGTATCACCGGGGAGCTGTTTTTT.

This clonotype was seen ten or more times. The chain couples TRBV7-8 to TRBJ2-1, with 9 bases lining up with TRBD2. The ends lost 6 bases at V and 15 bases at J; junction bases unmatched: 15. Per the germline V gene, CDR1 is SGHVS and CDR2 is FQNEAQ. The CDR3 consists of 14 residues. CDR3 loop: CASSPRTSERGWFF. In nucleotides, the CDR3 is TGTGCCAGCAGTCCTCGGACTAGCGAACGAGGGTGGTTCTTC.

The sample holds many counts of this clonotype. The rearrangement links TRBV3-1 to TRBJ2-7; 7 bases are a match to TRBD1. V shed 6 bases, J shed 3 bases, and the junction held 8 bases outside the gene matches. This CDR3 has 14 amino acids. Per the germline V gene, CDR1 is LGHDT and CDR2 is YNNKEL (reference sequence). The CDR3 DNA is TGTGCCAGCAGGGGTACGGGGACAGTCTACGAGCAGTACTTC. Protein sequence: CASRGTGTVYEQYF.

This clonotype was recorded a few times. The V and J genes are TRBV7-2 and TRBJ2-7, with D perhaps matching TRBD1 or TRBD2 (5 bases each). Germline V gene data show CDR1 as SGHTA and CDR2 as FQGNSA. Trimming removed 4 bases at V and 7 bases at J, with 17 bases between. The CDR3 is 14 residues long. CDR3 nucleotide sequence: TGTGCCAGCAGCTCCTGGGACCATCTCGAGGAGCAGTACTTC. Translating gives CASSSWDHLEEQYF.

This chain links TRBV9 with TRBJ2-1; no firm D call. The germline V gene has CDR1 SGDLS and CDR2 YYNGEE. V was cut by 0 bases and J by 10 bases, with 11 bases left in between. The CDR3 is 13 amino acids. The CDR3 reads CASSVDSLVEQFF. In DNA form, the CDR3 reads TGTGCCAGCAGCGTAGATAGCCTCGTCGAGCAGTTCTTC.

This clonotype was seen ten or more times. V usage is TRBV20-1 and J usage is TRBJ2-7; maybe TRBD1 (5 bases). CDR3 length: 12 amino acids. The V gene's germline CDR1 is DFQATT and CDR2 SNEGSKA (reference sequence). Trimming stripped 2 bases from V and 5 bases from J, with 10 bases between. The CDR3 spells CSARSGIHEQYF. The CDR3 DNA is TGCAGTGCTAGATCAGGGATACACGAGCAGTACTTC.

This clonotype was seen a handful of times. The chain has TRBV5-6 and TRBJ2-5, with 10 bases fitting TRBD2. This CDR3 is 16 amino acids long. Germline CDR1 reads SGHDT; CDR2 reads YYEEEE. The V gene end was trimmed by 4 bases and the J gene end by 2 bases; junction bases not matched to a gene: 8. The CDR3 nucleotides read TGTGCCAGCAGCCCGACAGGGACTAGCGATCAAGAGACCCAGTACTTC. Amino acid sequence: CASSPTGTSDQETQYF. The full variable domain, with the rest looked up from reference TRBV5-6 and TRBJ2-5, is DAGVTQSPTHLIKTRGQQVTLRCSPKSGHDTVSWYQQALGQGPQFIFQYYEEEERQRGNFPDRFSGHQFPNYSSELNVNALLLGDSALYLCASSPTGTSDQETQYFGPGTRLLVL.

Details on this clonotype: One base away lies a much larger clone, so this may be a sequencing read error. The chain carries TRBV21-1 and TRBJ2-7; the table's TRBD1 call for D was not verified on the DNA. TRBV21-1 is a listed pseudogene. This CDR3 is 16 amino acids long. CDR3 in amino acids: CASSKAPSDREYERYF. CDR3 in DNA: TGTGCCAGCAGCAAAGCGCCGTCGGACAGGGAATACGAGCGGTACTTC.

This clonotype was recorded many times. V is TRBV4-3 and J is TRBJ2-2; 9 nucleotides match TRBD2. The CDR3 runs to 18 residues. Trimming removed 0 bases from V and 2 bases from J; junction bases left unmatched: 7. Per the germline V gene, CDR1 is LGHNA and CDR2 is YSLEER. The CDR3 reads CASSQDLGLASNTGELFF. The CDR3 coding sequence is TGCGCCAGCAGCCAAGATCTCGGACTAGCGAGTAACACCGGGGAGCTGTTTTTT.

This clonotype was counted at least ten times. This sequence joins TRBV15 and TRBJ2-1; TRBD2 agrees at 15 bases. CDR1 and CDR2 (germline): LNHNV, YYDKDF (reference sequence). The CDR3 extends over 16 amino acids. The V and J ends lost 0 bases and 7 bases, in that order; junction bases with no gene match: 1. DNA of the CDR3: TGTGCCACCAGCAGAGACGGACTAGCGGGGGGGAATGAGCAGTTCTTC. This sequence encodes CATSRDGLAGGNEQFF.

The chain recombines TRBV4-3 with TRBJ2-7; 9 bases align to TRBD2. The CDR3 has 15 amino acids. CDR1 is LGHNA, CDR2 YSLEER, per germline. Trimming took 1 base from V and 6 from J; bases not matched to a gene: 7. This CDR3 is CASSQAPGLAAEQYF. CDR3 coding DNA: TGCGCCAGCAGCCAAGCCCCGGGACTAGCAGCCGAGCAGTACTTC.

This clonotype was recorded many times. The chain is built from TRBV11-2 and TRBJ2-7; tentative D call: TRBD1 (7 bases). V shed 2 bases and J shed 0 bases, with 11 bases lying between them. CDR1 and CDR2 (germline): SGHAT, FQNNGV. This CDR3 has 15 residues. In nucleotides, the CDR3 is TGTGCCAGCAGCTTACAGGGGGGTACCTCCTACGAGCAGTACTTC. This encodes CASSLQGGTSYEQYF.

V gene TRBV6-1 combines with J gene TRBJ2-7, with 9 bases lining up with TRBD1. Germline V CDR1 and CDR2: MNHNS, SASEGT. The CDR3 consists of 15 residues. The junction had 7 bases not matched to a gene; V was cut back by 4 bases and J by 3 bases. CDR3 sequence (DNA): TGTGCCAGCAGTGCTTCCGCGACAGGGGGCTACGAGCAGTACTTC. It yields the protein CASSASATGGYEQYF.

Worth noting for this clonotype: A read error may be the cause here, since a much bigger clone is one base away. CDR3 protein: CSSRGPGLAGVYEQYF. CDR3 DNA: TGTTCCAGCAGGGGGCCGGGACTAGCGGGAGTTTACGAGCAGTACTTC. The chain links TRBV28 to TRBJ2-7; TRBD2 aligns across 14 bases. The CDR3 runs to 16 residues. Germline V gives CDR1 MDHEN, CDR2 SYDVKM.

The V and J genes are TRBV7-9 and TRBJ2-3; tentatively, D is TRBD1 (6 bases). The CDR3 has 14 amino acids. Trimming pared 8 bases from V and 3 bases from J, leaving 15 bases between. The V gene's germline CDR1 is SEHNR and CDR2 FQNEAQ (reference sequence). CDR3 nucleotides: TGTGCCAGCCGCGTCGGACAGAATACAGATACGCAGTATTTT. This codes for CASRVGQNTDTQYF.

Many counts were recorded for this clonotype. The chain links TRBV24-1 to TRBJ2-3, with 7 bases matching TRBD2. The CDR3 consists of 14 residues. V lost 6 bases, J lost 0 bases, and 2 bases stayed unmatched. Germline values: CDR1 KGHDR, CDR2 SFDVKD. The CDR3: CATSSGESTDTQYF. In nucleotides, the CDR3 is TGTGCCACCAGTAGCGGGGAGAGCACAGATACGCAGTATTTT.